This T cell receptor beta chain emerged from a study of vaccination and CD4 T cells after COVID-19. Study in general: Cells were stimulated with overlapping spike peptide pools from SARS-CoV-2, HCoV-NL63, HCoV-OC43 and HCoV-229E.

The Oncomine TCR Beta short-read assay sequenced DNA from cultured CD4+ T cells. Genomic DNA from cultured CD4+ T cells was extracted. TCRdb reprocessed the PCR reads via MiXCR and lists one record per CDR3 protein. The table has about 11,000 distinct CDR3 sequences, 64% seen once. Concerning this clonotype itself: The antigen remains undetermined.

The germline CDR1 and CDR2 sequences are MNHEY and SVGEGT. This CDR3 contains 14 residues. The V and J ends lost 7 bases and 2 bases respectively, with 9 bases between them. The treatment is: 10-day PBMC culture with coronavirus spike peptide pools or control peptides (ViraFEST assay). The cultures had half their medium swapped for fresh IL-2 medium on days 3 and 7. The receptor was derived from a human donor who had recovered from COVID-19. The sample was CD4+ T cells from blood, cultured in vitro. The rearrangement joins TRBV6-2 or TRBV6-3 to TRBJ2-6; a weak D match, TRBD1 (5 bases). CDR3 region: CASTRAPGANVLTF. The CDR3 DNA reads TGTGCCAGCACCAGGGCTCCTGGGGCCAACGTCCTGACTTTC.